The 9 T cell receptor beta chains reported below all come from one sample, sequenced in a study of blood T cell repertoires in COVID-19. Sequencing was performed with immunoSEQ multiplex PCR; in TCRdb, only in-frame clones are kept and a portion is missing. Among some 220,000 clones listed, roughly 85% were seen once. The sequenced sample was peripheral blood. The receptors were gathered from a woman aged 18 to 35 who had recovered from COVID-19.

CDR3 DNA sequence: TGCGCCAGCAGCCTGAAGACTAGCGGGGGATTCTACGAGCAGTACTTC. It is translated as CASSLKTSGGFYEQYF. The J gene is TRBJ2-7, the V gene TRBV5-1; 12 nucleotides match TRBD2. The CDR3 consists of 16 residues. Germline V gives CDR1 SGHRS, CDR2 YFSETQ. Trimming cost V 4 bases and J 3 bases; bases outside gene matches: 8.

The CDR3 nucleotides read TGTGCCATCAGTGACGTTTTAGCGGGCGGCGGCTACACCTTC. Protein product: CAISDVLAGGGYTF. The chain is built from TRBV10-3 and TRBJ1-2; the D is unclear. Deletions cut 3 bases from V and 8 bases from J, with 16 bases between. CDR3 length: 14 residues. Germline V gene data show CDR1 as ENHRY and CDR2 as SYGVKD.

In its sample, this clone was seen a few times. CDR3 sequence (DNA): TGTGCCAGCAGCTTACTGGGACAGAATAATTCACCCCTCCACTTT. Protein sequence: CASSLLGQNNSPLHF. The gene calls are TRBV7-3 and TRBJ1-6, with 7 positions matching TRBD1. Germline loops: CDR1 SGHTA, CDR2 FQGTGA. CDR3 length: 15 residues. The trim removed 2 bases at V and 5 bases at J, leaving 3 bases unmatched.

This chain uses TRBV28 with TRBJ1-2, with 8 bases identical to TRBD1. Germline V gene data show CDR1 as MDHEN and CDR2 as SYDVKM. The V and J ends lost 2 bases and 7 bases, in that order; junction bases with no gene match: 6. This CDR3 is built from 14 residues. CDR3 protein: CASSLRQGAGGYTF. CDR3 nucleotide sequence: TGTGCCAGCAGTTTACGGCAGGGGGCAGGTGGCTACACCTTC.

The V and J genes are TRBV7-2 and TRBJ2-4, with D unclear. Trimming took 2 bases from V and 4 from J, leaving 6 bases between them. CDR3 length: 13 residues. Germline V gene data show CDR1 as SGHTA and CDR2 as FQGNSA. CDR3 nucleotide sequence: TGTGCCAGCAGCTTATTTGAGAAAAACATTCAGTACTTC. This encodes CASSLFEKNIQYF.

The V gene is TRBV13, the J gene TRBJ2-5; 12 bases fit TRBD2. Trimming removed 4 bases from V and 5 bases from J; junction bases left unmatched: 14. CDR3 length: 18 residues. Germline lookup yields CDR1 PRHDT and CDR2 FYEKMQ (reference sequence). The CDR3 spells CASSSGLAGGILLETQYF. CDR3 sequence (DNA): TGTGCCAGCAGCTCTGGCCTAGCGGGAGGGATACTACTGGAGACCCAGTACTTC. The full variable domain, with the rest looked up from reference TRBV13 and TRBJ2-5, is AAGVIQSPRHLIKEKRETATLKCYPIPRHDTVYWYQQGPGQDPQFLISFYEKMQSDKGSIPDRFSAQQFSDYHSELNMSSLELGDSALYFCASSSGLAGGILLETQYFGPGTRLLVL.

The CDR3 loop is CASSPLQGDTPDTQYF. CDR3 coding DNA: TGTGCCAGCAGTCCTCTACAGGGGGATACTCCCGATACGCAGTATTTT. This chain uses TRBV27 with TRBJ2-3, with 8 bases fitting TRBD1. The germline V gene encodes CDR1 MNHEY and CDR2 SMNVEV (reference sequence). V shed 5 bases and J 6 bases; nucleotides not matched to a gene: 13. This CDR3 region has 16 residues.

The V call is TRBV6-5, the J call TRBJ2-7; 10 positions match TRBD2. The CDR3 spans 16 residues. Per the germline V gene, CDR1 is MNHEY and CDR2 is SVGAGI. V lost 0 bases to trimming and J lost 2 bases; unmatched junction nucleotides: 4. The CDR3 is CASSYSLAGVPYEQYF. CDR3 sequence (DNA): TGTGCCAGCAGTTACTCCCTAGCGGGAGTCCCCTACGAGCAGTACTTC.

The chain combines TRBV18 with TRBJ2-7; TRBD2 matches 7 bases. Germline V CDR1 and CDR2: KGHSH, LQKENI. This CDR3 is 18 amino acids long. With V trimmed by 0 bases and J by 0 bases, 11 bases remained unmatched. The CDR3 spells CASSPPTWAGALSYEQYF. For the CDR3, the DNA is TGTGCCAGCTCACCACCCACTTGGGCGGGAGCCCTCTCCTACGAGCAGTACTTC.